This T cell receptor (beta chain) was documented in a study of T-cell reconstitution after alpha-beta-depleted transplantation in children. Preparation of the TCRbeta library used unique molecular identifiers. TCRdb reanalysed the PCR reads using MiXCR and keeps one entry per CDR3 protein. This sample has about 980,000 distinct CDR3 sequences, with roughly 29% found just once. Per germline, CDR1 SGHDN and CDR2 FVKESK. The CDR3 length is 15 residues. V dropped 4 bases and J dropped 0 bases, with 10 bases sitting between them. This receptor was identified in a boy under two years old who had a stem cell transplant for SCID, so the T cells may come from the graft donor. The chain has TRBV14 and TRBJ2-1; D is undetermined. Specimen: PBMCs, mostly from graft donor cells, collected 360 days after TCRalphabeta/CD19-depleted stem cell transplant. The CDR3: CASSRQSLSYNEQFF. In DNA form, the CDR3 reads TGTGCCAGCAGCCGTCAGAGCCTCTCCTACAATGAGCAGTTCTTC.